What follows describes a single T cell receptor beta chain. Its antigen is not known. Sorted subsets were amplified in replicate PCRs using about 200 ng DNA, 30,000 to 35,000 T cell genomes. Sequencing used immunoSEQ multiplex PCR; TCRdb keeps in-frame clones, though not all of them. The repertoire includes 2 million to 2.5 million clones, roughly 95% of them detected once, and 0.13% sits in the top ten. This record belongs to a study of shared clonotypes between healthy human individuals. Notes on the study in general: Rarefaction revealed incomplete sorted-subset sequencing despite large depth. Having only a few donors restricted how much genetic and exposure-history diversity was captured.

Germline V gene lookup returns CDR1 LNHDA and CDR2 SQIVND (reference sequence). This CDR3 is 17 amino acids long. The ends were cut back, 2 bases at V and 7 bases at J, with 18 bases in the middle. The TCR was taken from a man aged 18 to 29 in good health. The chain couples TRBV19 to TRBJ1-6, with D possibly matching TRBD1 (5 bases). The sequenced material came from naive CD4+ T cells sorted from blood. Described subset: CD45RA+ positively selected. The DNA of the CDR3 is TGTGCCAGTAGTATAATGGGGCGACAGTCGATCAATTCACCCCTCCACTTT. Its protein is CASSIMGRQSINSPLHF.